The 27 T cell receptor beta chains presented below share a single source sample, sequenced in a study of shared clonotypes between healthy human individuals. TCRdb keeps only in-frame clones here, not all; method: immunoSEQ multiplex PCR. The data contain roughly 490,000 clones, less than 80% of them singletons. Sample: PBMCs. The receptors originated from a middle-aged woman in good health. Some clones in this sample may be carry-over from other donors' samples.

The rearrangement joins TRBV5-5 to TRBJ2-7, with 8 bases fitting TRBD1. Germline loops: CDR1 SGHKS, CDR2 YYEKEE (reference sequence). The CDR3 runs to 15 residues. V lost 5 bases, J lost 1 base, and 8 bases stayed unmatched. The CDR3 sequence: CASSLAGTGSYEQYF. The CDR3 nucleotides are TGTGCCAGCAGTCTTGCCGGGACAGGTTCCTACGAGCAGTACTTC. The entire variable domain, with the rest obtained from reference TRBV5-5 and TRBJ2-7, is as follows: DAGVTQSPTHLIKTRGQQVTLRCSPISGHKSVSWYQQVLGQGPQFIFQYYEKEERGRGNFPDRFSARQFPNYSSELNVNALLLGDSALYLCASSLAGTGSYEQYFGPGTRLTVT.

The chain links TRBV2 to TRBJ2-1, with TRBD2 matching over 8 bases. Per the germline V gene, CDR1 is SNHLY and CDR2 is FYNNEI. The CDR3 covers 16 residues. Unmatched junction bases numbered 9, after V lost 6 bases and J lost 2 bases. CDR3 in DNA: TGTGCCAGCAGGGGTACTAGCGGACCTCCCTACAATGAGCAGTTCTTC. Residues: CASRGTSGPPYNEQFF.

The rearrangement uses TRBV18 and TRBJ1-4, with TRBD1 identical over 10 bases. The germline V gene encodes CDR1 KGHSH and CDR2 LQKENI. Trimming at V came to 3 bases and at J to 8 bases, leaving 9 bases not matched to a gene. The CDR3 length is 16 residues. In DNA form, the CDR3 reads TGTGCCAGCTCACCGACAGCGGGACAGGGGTCCGAAAAACTGTTTTTT. Encoded protein: CASSPTAGQGSEKLFF.

This clone has a single count. This chain uses TRBV9 with TRBJ2-3; D might be TRBD2 (6 bases). Trimming removed 0 bases from V and 4 bases from J, with 18 bases in between. The length of the CDR3 is 17 residues. Germline loops: CDR1 SGDLS, CDR2 YYNGEE. Here the CDR3 reads CASSVEGVGLLADTQYF. CDR3 nucleotide sequence: TGTGCCAGCAGCGTAGAAGGTGTAGGACTACTGGCAGATACGCAGTATTTT.

The chain combines TRBV9 with TRBJ2-3; 7 nucleotides match TRBD2. The CDR3 extends over 17 amino acids. V gave up 0 bases and J gave up 6 bases; unmatched junction bases: 13. The germline gives CDR1 SGDLS, CDR2 YYNGEE. For the CDR3, the DNA is TGTGCCAGCAGCGTAGGGGGCCCAAGCGGACTAGGGGATACGCAGTATTTT. Translated, it gives CASSVGGPSGLGDTQYF.

Points on this clone: A much more abundant neighbour one base away suggests this may be a read error. The chain couples TRBV7-2 to TRBJ2-1, with 7 nucleotides matching TRBD2. Germline V CDR1 and CDR2: SGHTA, FQGNSA. J lost 0 bases, V lost 3 bases, and 5 bases had no gene match. The CDR3 is 16 amino acids. The CDR3 here is CASSFVGGVSYNEQFF. CDR3 sequence (DNA): TGTGCCAGCAGCTTCGTGGGAGGGGTCTCCTACAATGAGCAGTTCTTC.

This chain links TRBV2 with TRBJ1-6; D is ambiguous. CDR3 length: 15 amino acids. Trimming removed 7 bases at V and 9 bases at J, with 19 bases between. Germline V gene lookup returns CDR1 SNHLY and CDR2 FYNNEI. The CDR3 region has the DNA TGTGCCAGCACCATGAATTCGGGTTATGGTTCACCCCTCCACTTT. This codes for CASTMNSGYGSPLHF.

The chain is built from TRBV7-2 and TRBJ2-3; TRBD2 agrees at 7 bases. CDR3 size: 16 residues. V gave up 3 bases and J gave up 5 bases; unmatched junction bases: 11. Per the germline V gene, CDR1 is SGHTA and CDR2 is FQGNSA. The CDR3 bases are TGTGCCAGCAGCTTTCAGCTCCTACCTAGCGGAGATACGCAGTATTTT. Translated, it gives CASSFQLLPSGDTQYF.

V gene TRBV11-2 combines with J gene TRBJ2-2; the match to TRBD1 covers 8 bases. The CDR3 is 16 residues long. Losses at the gene ends were 5 bases for V and 3 bases for J; bases not matched to a gene: 8. CDR1 and CDR2 from the germline V gene are SGHAT and FQNNGV. For the CDR3, the DNA is TGTGCCAGCAGCCTAGGACAGGGTTTTGACACCGGGGAGCTGTTTTTT. Protein sequence: CASSLGQGFDTGELFF.

This clone was counted a few times. V and J are TRBV7-8 and TRBJ2-7, with TRBD2 matching over 9 bases. Trimming removed 5 bases from V and 2 bases from J; junction bases left unmatched: 10. CDR3 length: 16 residues. Germline lookup yields CDR1 SGHVS and CDR2 FQNEAQ. The CDR3 bases are TGTGCCAGCAGCCCATGGGGGCGGACTAGCGCCTACGAGCAGTACTTC. As protein: CASSPWGRTSAYEQYF.

This clone was observed a handful of times. This chain uses TRBV30 with TRBJ1-4, with D possibly TRBD1 on 5 matching bases. The V and J ends lost 0 bases and 6 bases respectively, with 8 bases between them. This CDR3 has 13 amino acids. CDR1 and CDR2 from the germline V gene are GTSNPN and SVGIG (reference sequence). The CDR3 here is CAWSVDSYEKLFF. CDR3 in DNA: TGTGCCTGGAGTGTAGACAGTTATGAAAAACTGTTTTTT.

A single count supports this clone. The genes are TRBV9 and TRBJ2-1; 7 bases map to TRBD2. After removal of 3 bases from V and 3 bases from J, the junction contained 6 bases not matched to a gene. This CDR3 contains 15 residues. Germline lookup yields CDR1 SGDLS and CDR2 YYNGEE. The CDR3 DNA is TGTGCCAGCAGCGGCCGGGACTACAACTACAATGAGCAGTTCTTC. The encoded protein is CASSGRDYNYNEQFF.

The V gene is TRBV6-5, the J gene TRBJ1-4; D is uncertain. V dropped 5 bases and J dropped 5 bases, with 15 bases sitting between them. The CDR3 covers 15 residues. The germline gives CDR1 MNHEY, CDR2 SVGAGI. CDR3 bases: TGTGCCAGCAGTACCCCCCGGGGAGGGAATGAAAAACTGTTTTTT. The encoded protein is CASSTPRGGNEKLFF.

In this sample, this clone turned up many times. The chain combines TRBV7-9 with TRBJ1-2, with TRBD1 matching over 7 bases. Germline assignment: CDR1 SEHNR and CDR2 FQNEAQ (reference sequence). The V segment lost 4 bases and the J segment 4 bases; nucleotides outside the gene matches: 12. CDR3 length: 16 amino acids. CDR3 in amino acids: CASSSREDRTSYGYTF. The CDR3 DNA is TGTGCCAGCAGCTCAAGAGAGGACAGGACCAGCTATGGCTACACCTTC. Together with reference TRBV7-9 and TRBJ1-2, the CDR3 gives the full variable domain: DTGVSQNPRHKITKRGQNVTFRCDPISEHNRLYWYRQTLGQGPEFLTYFQNEAQLEKSRLLSDRFSAERPKGSFSTLEIQRTEQGDSAMYLCASSSREDRTSYGYTFGSGTRLTVV.

This clone was counted once. V is TRBV14 and J is TRBJ1-2; D possibly corresponds to TRBD1 (6 bases). The V gene lost 3 bases and the J gene lost 8 bases, with 13 bases spanning the gap. This CDR3 is 13 amino acids long. Germline CDR1 reads SGHDN; CDR2 reads FVKESK. In nucleotides, the CDR3 is TGTGCCAGCAGCCACAACAGGGATAGGGGCTACACCTTC. Encoded protein: CASSHNRDRGYTF.

The rearrangement joins TRBV28 to TRBJ1-1, with a possible D match to TRBD1 (5 bases). Deletions cut 4 bases from V and 1 base from J, with 13 bases between. The CDR3 is 15 residues long. The germline V gene encodes CDR1 MDHEN and CDR2 SYDVKM. The DNA of the CDR3 is TGTGCCAGCAGTTGGGGCGGCGCAGAGAACACTGAAGCTTTCTTT. It encodes CASSWGGAENTEAFF.

The chain uses TRBV5-1 and TRBJ2-1; 7 nucleotides line up with TRBD2. CDR3 length: 15 amino acids. With V trimmed by 2 bases and J by 7 bases, 9 bases remained unmatched. Germline loops: CDR1 SGHRS, CDR2 YFSETQ. The CDR3 nucleotides read TGCGCCAGCAGCTTCCGGGACTACCCCAGGAATGAGCAGTTCTTC. Translation gives CASSFRDYPRNEQFF.

This clone was counted a single time. The chain links TRBV7-9 to TRBJ2-7; maybe TRBD2 (6 bases). V was pared by 5 bases and J by 0 bases, with 11 bases between. The CDR3 covers 14 residues. Germline CDR1 SEHNR, CDR2 FQNEAQ (reference sequence). The CDR3 sequence: CASSKGGSSYEQYF. Written as DNA, the CDR3 is TGTGCCAGCAGCAAGGGAGGATCCTCCTACGAGCAGTACTTC. Complete variable domain (other parts from reference TRBV7-9 and TRBJ2-7): DTGVSQNPRHKITKRGQNVTFRCDPISEHNRLYWYRQTLGQGPEFLTYFQNEAQLEKSRLLSDRFSAERPKGSFSTLEIQRTEQGDSAMYLCASSKGGSSYEQYFGPGTRLTVT.

This sequence joins TRBV5-1 and TRBJ2-7; D might be TRBD1 (6 bases). This CDR3 region has 14 residues. Deletions cut 1 base from V and 5 bases from J, with 13 bases between. CDR1 SGHRS and CDR2 YFSETQ come from the germline V gene. The CDR3 nucleotides are TGCGCCAGCAGCTTGTACCAGGGGCAGGACGAGCAGTACTTC. This gives the protein CASSLYQGQDEQYF.

V gene TRBV20-1 combines with J gene TRBJ1-2; D gene uncertain. Between the trimmed V and J ends, which lost 5 bases and 5 bases, there was a span of 9 bases. Per the germline V gene, CDR1 is DFQATT and CDR2 is SNEGSKA (reference sequence). The CDR3 covers 11 residues. The CDR3 region has the DNA TGCAGTGCTGCTCCCGAGTATGGCTACACCTTC. Residues: CSAAPEYGYTF.

This clone has just one count. This sequence joins TRBV5-1 and TRBJ2-2; 10 bases fit TRBD2. The CDR3 is 19 amino acids. V was clipped by 1 base and J by 6 bases; unmatched bases: 15. CDR1 is SGHRS and CDR2 is YFSETQ in the germline V gene. CDR3 in DNA: TGCGCCAGCAGCTTGCTGGCTAGCGGGAGTACAAGAGGGCCCGGGGAGCTGTTTTTT. Translation: CASSLLASGSTRGPGELFF.

The J gene is TRBJ2-7, the V gene TRBV7-2, with a tentative D call TRBD2 (6 bases). The germline V gene has CDR1 SGHTA and CDR2 FQGNSA. Trimming took 3 bases from V and 4 from J, leaving 7 bases between them. The CDR3 is 12 amino acids. The CDR3 spells CASSFGTYEQYF. DNA for the CDR3: TGTGCCAGCAGCTTTGGGACTTACGAGCAGTACTTC.

As for this clone: Other DNA sequences in the same sample also yield this CDR3. V and J are TRBV7-2 and TRBJ2-7, with unresolved D. Germline V gives CDR1 SGHTA, CDR2 FQGNSA. The CDR3 extends over 12 amino acids. Trimming pared 5 bases from V and 3 bases from J, leaving 8 bases between. This chain's CDR3 is CASSPYSYEQYF. CDR3 DNA: TGTGCCAGCAGCCCCTACAGCTACGAGCAGTACTTC.

This clone has a single count. The chain carries TRBV29-1 and TRBJ2-7; 9 bases map to TRBD2. The CDR3 is made up of 13 amino acids. V trimming: 4 bases; J trimming: 3 bases; junction bases outside the gene matches: 4. Germline CDR1 and CDR2: SQVTM and ANQGSEA. CDR3 sequence: CSVGASGVYEQYF. In DNA form, the CDR3 reads TGCAGCGTTGGGGCTAGCGGGGTCTACGAGCAGTACTTC.

The rearrangement links TRBV7-8 to TRBJ2-1, with a weak D call TRBD1 (6 bases). The germline V gene has CDR1 SGHVS and CDR2 FQNEAQ. The CDR3 is 12 amino acids. The V end lost 5 bases, the J end lost 8 bases, and 10 bases lay between the germline ends. This CDR3 is CASSTRQDEQFF. CDR3 coding DNA: TGTGCCAGCAGCACCCGACAGGATGAGCAGTTCTTC.

The chain joins TRBV5-1 to TRBJ2-2; 9 bases map to TRBD1. With V trimmed by 6 bases and J by 3 bases, 6 bases remained unmatched. Germline V gene sequence: CDR1 SGHRS, CDR2 YFSETQ. This CDR3 region has 15 residues. This chain's CDR3 is CASTITGGYTGELFF. The CDR3 region has the DNA TGCGCCAGCACTATCACAGGGGGCTACACCGGGGAGCTGTTTTTT.

The chain is built from TRBV5-1 and TRBJ2-5, with a possible D match to TRBD1 (5 bases). V lost 4 bases, J lost 0 bases, and 7 bases lay in between. Germline loops: CDR1 SGHRS, CDR2 YFSETQ. CDR3 size: 13 residues. Written as DNA, the CDR3 is TGCGCCAGCAGCAAGGACAACCAAGAGACCCAGTACTTC. The encoded protein is CASSKDNQETQYF.